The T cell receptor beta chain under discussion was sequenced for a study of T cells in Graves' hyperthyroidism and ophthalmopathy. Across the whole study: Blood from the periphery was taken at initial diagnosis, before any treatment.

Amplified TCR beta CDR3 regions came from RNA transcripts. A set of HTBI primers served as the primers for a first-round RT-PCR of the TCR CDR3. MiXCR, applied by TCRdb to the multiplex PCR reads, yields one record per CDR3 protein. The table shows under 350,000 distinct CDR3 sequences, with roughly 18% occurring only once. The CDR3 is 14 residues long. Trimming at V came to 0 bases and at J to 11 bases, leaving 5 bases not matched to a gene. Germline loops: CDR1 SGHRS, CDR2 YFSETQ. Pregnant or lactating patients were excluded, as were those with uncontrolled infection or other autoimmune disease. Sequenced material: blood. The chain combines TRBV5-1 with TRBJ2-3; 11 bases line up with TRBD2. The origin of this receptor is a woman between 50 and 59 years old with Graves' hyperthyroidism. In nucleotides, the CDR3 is TGCGCCAGCAGCTTGGATAGCGGGGGGGCGGGGCAGTATTTT. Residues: CASSLDSGGAGQYF.